One and the same sample provided the 13 T cell receptor beta chains below, sequenced in a study of T cells in Graves' hyperthyroidism and ophthalmopathy. RNA transcripts provided the source from which TCR beta CDR3 regions were amplified. The HTBI primer set served for first-round RT-PCR of the TCR CDR3. TCRdb itself ran the multiplex PCR reads through MiXCR, one entry per CDR3 protein. Of approximately 400,000 distinct CDR3 sequences listed, about 15% are singletons. The sample comprised blood. These receptors came from a woman in her late teens or twenties with Graves' hyperthyroidism that later progressed to Graves' ophthalmopathy.

This clonotype was detected once. The chain recombines TRBV28 with TRBJ2-4, with 14 bases identical to TRBD2. The J segment lost 0 bases and the V segment lost 5 bases, leaving 18 bases of the junction unmatched. The CDR3 loop spans 22 amino acids. Germline V gene lookup returns CDR1 MDHEN and CDR2 SYDVKM. The CDR3 coding sequence is TGTGCCAGCAGTCCCAACCCCAGACTAGCGGGAGGGAATTTCCTAGCCAAAAACATTCAGTACTTC. Translation gives CASSPNPRLAGGNFLAKNIQYF.

This clonotype was seen a few times. The chain has TRBV7-8 and TRBJ1-6; D is ambiguous. Germline V lookup: CDR1 SGHVS, CDR2 FQNEAQ. V was shortened by 5 bases and J by 9 bases, with 11 bases between the two germline ends. This CDR3 spans 13 amino acids. CDR3 sequence reads: CASSLRKFSPLHF. CDR3 coding DNA: TGTGCCAGCAGCCTCAGGAAATTTTCACCCCTCCACTTT. Complete variable domain (other parts from reference TRBV7-8 and TRBJ1-6): GAGVSQSPRYKVAKRGQDVALRCDPISGHVSLFWYQQALGQGPEFLTYFQNEAQLDKSGLPSDRFFAERPEGSVSTLKIQRTQQEDSAVYLCASSLRKFSPLHFGNGTRLTVT.

This clonotype appeared many times. The chain carries TRBV12-3 or TRBV12-4 and TRBJ2-1, with TRBD2 matching over 11 bases. V lost 4 bases to trimming and J lost 6 bases; unmatched junction nucleotides: 14. The CDR3 has 18 amino acids. This chain's CDR3 is CASSSLGTSGEEVNEQFF. In nucleotides, the CDR3 is TGTGCCAGCAGTTCCCTCGGGACTAGCGGCGAGGAGGTCAATGAGCAGTTCTTC.

This clonotype appeared a few times. The V and J genes are TRBV19 and TRBJ2-7; the D gene could be TRBD1 or TRBD2 (6 bases each). This CDR3 region has 15 residues. CDR1 and CDR2 from the germline V gene are LNHDA and SQIVND (reference sequence). The V end lost 2 bases, the J end lost 0 bases, and 11 bases lay between the germline ends. The CDR3 bases are TGTGCCAGTAGTATAACGGGGGCCAGCTCCTACGAGCAGTACTTC. It encodes CASSITGASSYEQYF. Full variable domain (outside the CDR3, taken from reference TRBV19 and TRBJ2-7): DGGITQSPKYLFRKEGQNVTLSCEQNLNHDAMYWYRQDPGQGLRLIYYSQIVNDFQKGDIAEGYSVSREKKESFPLTVTSAQKNPTAFYLCASSITGASSYEQYFGPGTRLTVT.

This rearrangement joins TRBV29-1 to TRBJ2-1, with D perhaps TRBD2 (5 bases). Between the trimmed V and J ends, which lost 4 bases and 10 bases, there was a span of 14 bases. Germline-derived CDR1 and CDR2 are SQVTM and ANQGSEA. The CDR3 extends over 12 amino acids. The CDR3 DNA is TGCAGCGTTGGAGCGGTGTCAGTCGAGCAGTTCTTC. This translates into CSVGAVSVEQFF.

The gene calls are TRBV11-2 and TRBJ2-7; TRBD1 aligns across 9 bases. The germline CDR1 and CDR2 sequences are SGHAT and FQNNGV. Trimming took 4 bases from V and 2 from J; bases not matched to a gene: 9. The CDR3 has 16 residues. The CDR3: CASSSRDRDRPYEQYF. The CDR3 nucleotides read TGTGCCAGCAGCTCCCGGGACAGGGACCGACCCTACGAGCAGTACTTC.

This clonotype was recorded many times. The chain combines TRBV3-1 with TRBJ1-1; the D is unclear. Germline CDR1 reads LGHDT; CDR2 reads YNNKEL (reference sequence). V was pared by 2 bases and J by 0 bases, with 4 bases between. This CDR3 has 13 residues. The CDR3 coding sequence is TGTGCCAGCAGCCAAACCGTGAACACTGAAGCTTTCTTT. Amino acids: CASSQTVNTEAFF.

The table lists this clonotype with many counts. The CDR3 DNA follows: TGTGCCAGCAGCTTAGAGGGTGACAATATCTATGAGCAGTTCTTC. Residues: CASSLEGDNIYEQFF. The rearrangement uses TRBV7-9 and TRBJ2-1, with unresolved D. CDR1 and CDR2 from the germline V gene are SEHNR and FQNEAQ (reference sequence). Trimming shortened V by 1 base and J by 8 bases, and 15 bases separated the two germline ends. CDR3 length: 15 amino acids. The full variable domain, its missing parts supplied by reference TRBV7-9 and TRBJ2-1, is DTGVSQNPRHKITKRGQNVTFRCDPISEHNRLYWYRQTLGQGPEFLTYFQNEAQLEKSRLLSDRFSAERPKGSFSTLEIQRTEQGDSAMYLCASSLEGDNIYEQFFGPGTRLTVL.

This clonotype occurred many times. This chain links TRBV5-1 with TRBJ2-1; D is possibly TRBD2 (6 bases). Germline CDR1 SGHRS, CDR2 YFSETQ. The CDR3 contains 15 residues. The V and J ends lost 3 bases and 7 bases respectively, with 17 bases between them. Here the CDR3 DNA reads TGCGCCAGCAGCTCCACGGGACTGACGTATAATGAGCAGTTCTTC. This gives the protein CASSSTGLTYNEQFF.

At least ten counts were recorded for this clonotype. V gene TRBV7-9 combines with J gene TRBJ2-1, with 7 nucleotides matching TRBD2. CDR3 length: 16 amino acids. Germline values: CDR1 SEHNR, CDR2 FQNEAQ (reference sequence). J gave up 0 bases and V 5 bases, and 7 bases lay outside the gene matches. The CDR3 region has the DNA TGTGCCAGCAGCATTACTAGCGCCGACTCCTACAATGAGCAGTTCTTC. Its protein is CASSITSADSYNEQFF.

In this sample, this clonotype turned up a few times. This chain uses TRBV5-4 with TRBJ2-5; 15 positions match TRBD2. J lost 3 bases, V lost 2 bases, and 5 bases had no gene match. Germline CDR1 and CDR2: SGHNT and YYREEE (reference sequence). The CDR3 spans 17 residues. The CDR3 nucleotides read TGTGCCAGCAGCTTAGGACTAGCGGGAGGGCCCGAAGAGACCCAGTACTTC. Amino acid sequence: CASSLGLAGGPEETQYF.

The chain links TRBV20-1 to TRBJ2-3, with D hard to call. The V end lost 6 bases, the J end lost 5 bases, and 12 bases lay between the germline ends. This CDR3 has 12 residues. CDR1 DFQATT and CDR2 SNEGSKA come from the germline V gene (reference sequence). The DNA of the CDR3 is TGCAGTGCGTCAGCCGTGGAAGATACGCAGTATTTT. Translated, it gives CSASAVEDTQYF.

This clonotype appeared a few times. This chain links TRBV14 with TRBJ2-1, with 8 bases aligning to TRBD2. Unmatched junction bases numbered 5, after V lost 1 base and J lost 0 bases. The V gene's germline CDR1 is SGHDN and CDR2 FVKESK. This CDR3 is built from 17 residues. In nucleotides, the CDR3 is TGTGCCAGCAGCCAAGTCTCAAGCGGGAGCTCCTACAATGAGCAGTTCTTC. This translates into CASSQVSSGSSYNEQFF. Variable domain in full (rest from reference TRBV14 and TRBJ2-1): EAGVTQFPSHSVIEKGQTVTLRCDPISGHDNLYWYRRVMGKEIKFLLHFVKESKQDESGMPNNRFLAERTGGTYSTLKVQPAELEDSGVYFCASSQVSSGSSYNEQFFGPGTRLTVL.